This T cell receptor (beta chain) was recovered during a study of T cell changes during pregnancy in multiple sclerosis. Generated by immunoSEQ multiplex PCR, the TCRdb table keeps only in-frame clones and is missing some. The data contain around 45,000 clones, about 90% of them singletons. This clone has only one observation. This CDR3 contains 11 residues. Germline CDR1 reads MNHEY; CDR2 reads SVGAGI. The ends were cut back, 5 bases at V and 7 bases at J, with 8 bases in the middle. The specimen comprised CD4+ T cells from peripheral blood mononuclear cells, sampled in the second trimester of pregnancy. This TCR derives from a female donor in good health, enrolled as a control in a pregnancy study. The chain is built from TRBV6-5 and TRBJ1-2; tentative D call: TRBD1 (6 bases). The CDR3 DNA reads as TGTGCCAGCAGTACAGGGTCTGGCTACACCTTC. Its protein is CASSTGSGYTF.